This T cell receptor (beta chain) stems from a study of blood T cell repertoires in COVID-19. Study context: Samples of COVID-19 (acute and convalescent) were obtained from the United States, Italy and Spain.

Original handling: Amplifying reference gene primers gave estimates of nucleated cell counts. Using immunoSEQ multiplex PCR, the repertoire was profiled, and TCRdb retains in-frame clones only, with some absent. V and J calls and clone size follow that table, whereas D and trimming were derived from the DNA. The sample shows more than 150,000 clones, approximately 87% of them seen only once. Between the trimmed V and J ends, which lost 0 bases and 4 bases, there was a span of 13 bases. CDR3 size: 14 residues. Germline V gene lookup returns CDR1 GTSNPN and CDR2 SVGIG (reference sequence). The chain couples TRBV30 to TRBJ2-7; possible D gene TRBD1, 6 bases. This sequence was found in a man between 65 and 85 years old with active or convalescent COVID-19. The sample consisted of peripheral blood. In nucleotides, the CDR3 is TGTGCCTGGAGTGTATCGCACAGGGCTTACGAGCAGTACTTC. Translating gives CAWSVSHRAYEQYF.